A selection of T cell receptor beta chains follows, all from one sample in a study of blood T cell repertoires in COVID-19. Produced via immunoSEQ multiplex PCR; TCRdb's table is partial and in-frame only. The data hold 320,000 or so clones, with 85% observed a single time. The sample taken for sequencing was PBMCs or T cells enriched from blood (not recorded which). The receptors shown here come from a woman aged 25 to 39 who had been exposed to COVID-19. Both conserved end residues are part of each CDR3. A D gene is named only where the DNA matches it firmly. The size entry is marked missing in some rows and otherwise reads once, few, many or a size class.

DNA,CDR3,J,length,D,size,V
TGTGCCTGGAGTGTTTCTTCGGTGGCAGGGAACTATGGCTACACCTTC,CAWSVSSVAGNYGYTF,TRBJ1-2,16,.,.,TRBV30
TGTGCCAGTAGTATAATTTACGAGGCTGAAGCTTTCTTT,CASSIIYEAEAFF,TRBJ1-1,13,.,.,TRBV19
TGTGCCAGCAGCTTAGGACTAGCGGGGGGGAGGGACATTCAGTACTTC,CASSLGLAGGRDIQYF,TRBJ2-4,16,TRBD2,.,TRBV7-2
TGTGCCAGTAGTATGTCAGGGGACCCCTACAATGAGCAGTTCTTC,CASSMSGDPYNEQFF,TRBJ2-1,15,.,.,TRBV19
TGCGCCAGCAGCTTGGTGGGCAGGGTGAACACTGAAGCTTTCTTT,CASSLVGRVNTEAFF,TRBJ1-1,15,.,.,TRBV5-1
TGTGCCAGCAGTTTAGGTCGACAGGCGACCCAGTACTTC,CASSLGRQATQYF,TRBJ2-5,13,.,.,TRBV28
TGTGCCAGCAGCGCCAACGCCGACAGGGTGGTTGAAGCTTTCTTT,CASSANADRVVEAFF,TRBJ1-1,15,TRBD1,.,TRBV9
TGTGCCAGTAGTATAAACCCAGGTCCAAACACTGAAGCTTTCTTT,CASSINPGPNTEAFF,TRBJ1-1,15,.,.,TRBV19
TGTGCCAGCAGCCACGGGGACAGGGGAGGAAATGGCTACACCTTC,CASSHGDRGGNGYTF,TRBJ1-2,15,TRBD1,.,TRBV3-1/TRBV3-2
TGTGCCAGCAGCTCGGGACTGGCCACTGAAGCTTTCTTT,CASSSGLATEAFF,TRBJ1-1,13,.,once,TRBV7-3
TGCAGCGTTGAAGGGTTTCGGTTTGGCTACACCTTC,CSVEGFRFGYTF,TRBJ1-2,12,.,.,TRBV29-1
TGTGCCAGCAGTGAACCGGAACAGGGCGGGAACATTCAGTACTTC,CASSEPEQGGNIQYF,TRBJ2-4,15,.,once,TRBV6-1
TGTGCCTGGAGTCTAGCCAAAAACATTCAGTACTTC,CAWSLAKNIQYF,TRBJ2-4,12,.,.,TRBV30
TGTGCCAGCAGCCAAGGGGCAGGCATTAGGGATACGCAGTATTTT,CASSQGAGIRDTQYF,TRBJ2-3,15,.,once,TRBV4-2
TGTGCCAGCAGCCCCCTCGACAGGCTGGGGCCAGGAAACACCATATATTTT,CASSPLDRLGPGNTIYF,TRBJ1-3,17,.,.,TRBV11-2
TGTGCCAGCAGTCCAACCCTACAGCGGGAGGGGGGTGTAGCCAGGGAGCTGTTTTTT,CASSPTLQREGGVARELFF,TRBJ2-2,19,TRBD2,.,TRBV7-8
TGCAGCGTTGAGGGTACGGGCCAAGAGACCCAGTACTTC,CSVEGTGQETQYF,TRBJ2-5,13,.,.,TRBV29-1
TGTGCCAGTAGTCTTACACAGGGGACTAATGAAAAACTGTTTTTT,CASSLTQGTNEKLFF,TRBJ1-4,15,TRBD1,.,TRBV19
TGCAGTGCTAGAGCAGTTATTGGCTACACCTTC,CSARAVIGYTF,TRBJ1-2,11,.,.,TRBV20-1
TGTGCCTGGAGTGTAAGCGCAGGGTCTGGAAACACCATATATTTT,CAWSVSAGSGNTIYF,TRBJ1-3,15,.,.,TRBV30
TGTGCCTGGGTTCAGGCAGGGGGCCTCACAGATACGCAGTATTTT,CAWVQAGGLTDTQYF,TRBJ2-3,15,TRBD1,.,TRBV30
TGTGCCAGCAGCCAGGGGGGCTACGAGCAGTACTTC,CASSQGGYEQYF,TRBJ2-7,12,.,once,TRBV7-6
TGTGCCAGTAGTATAGCCCGGGGTTTACGGGAAAAACTGTTTTTT,CASSIARGLREKLFF,TRBJ1-4,15,.,.,TRBV19
TGTGCCAGCAGACTTTCACAGGGGAGGACTGAAGCTTTCTTT,CASRLSQGRTEAFF,TRBJ1-1,14,TRBD1,.,TRBV11-2
TGTGCCAGCAAACTTTACAATGAGCAGTTCTTC,CASKLYNEQFF,TRBJ2-1,11,.,.,TRBV12-3/TRBV12-4
TGTGCCTGGAGTACCCCAGCGGGTAGGGACTACGAGCAGTACTTC,CAWSTPAGRDYEQYF,TRBJ2-7,15,.,.,TRBV30
TGTGCCAGCAGCCAAGATCGTAGGGACAGGGTTCATGGCTACACCTTC,CASSQDRRDRVHGYTF,TRBJ1-2,16,TRBD1,.,TRBV3-1/TRBV3-2
TGTGCCAGCAGCGTAAGACAGGACGATTCACCCCTCCACTTT,CASSVRQDDSPLHF,TRBJ1-6,14,.,.,TRBV9
TGTGCCAGCAGCCAAGATACAGGTGCGGGAAATGAGCAGTTCTTC,CASSQDTGAGNEQFF,TRBJ2-1,15,.,many,TRBV14
TGTGCCAGCAGCCGCACGGGGGGAGAGGTCTATGGCTACACCTTC,CASSRTGGEVYGYTF,TRBJ1-2,15,.,.,TRBV6-5
TGTGCCAGCAGTCCCGCCTCTCTTCTAGCGGCGGAGACCCAGTACTTC,CASSPASLLAAETQYF,TRBJ2-5,16,TRBD2,.,TRBV28
TGTGCCAGTAAAATAGCGGGGTTTTCCTACAATGAGCAGTTCTTC,CASKIAGFSYNEQFF,TRBJ2-1,15,TRBD2,.,TRBV19
TGTGCCAGCAGCTTAGACGGTGTCTATGGCTACACCTTC,CASSLDGVYGYTF,TRBJ1-2,13,.,once,TRBV7-2
TGTGCCAGCAGCTCCCTTGTAGGACTAGCGTCATACGAGCAGTACTTC,CASSSLVGLASYEQYF,TRBJ2-7,16,TRBD2,.,TRBV7-9
TGTGCCAGCAGTTACTTCGACAGGGGAAAGACAGATACGCAGTATTTT,CASSYFDRGKTDTQYF,TRBJ2-3,16,TRBD1,.,TRBV6-7
TGTGCCAGCAGTGTTGGGGGCCTGATGGGGTACTATGGCTACACCTTC,CASSVGGLMGYYGYTF,TRBJ1-2,16,.,.,TRBV25-1
TGCGCCAGCAGCCAATCTTTGATAATAGTCGGGAGCTCCTACGAGCAGTACTTC,CASSQSLIIVGSSYEQYF,TRBJ2-7,18,.,.,TRBV4-3
TGTGCCAGTAGTATTTTTATTGGCGGAGCCTACGAGCAGTACTTC,CASSIFIGGAYEQYF,TRBJ2-7,15,.,.,TRBV19
TGCGCCAGCAGCCGGAGGGGAGGGGGACAAGCGGAGACCCAGTACTTC,CASSRRGGGQAETQYF,TRBJ2-5,16,.,.,TRBV5-1
TGTGCCAGTAGTATAGGCAGGGAGGGCGATGAAAAACTGTTTTTT,CASSIGREGDEKLFF,TRBJ1-4,15,.,.,TRBV19
TGTGCCAGCAGCTTACAGGGTTCTGGAAACACCATATATTTT,CASSLQGSGNTIYF,TRBJ1-3,14,.,.,TRBV5-4
TGTGCCAGCACCCCCATGGGGGGGAACGCCTTACCCGGGAATGAGCAGTTCTTC,CASTPMGGNALPGNEQFF,TRBJ2-1,18,TRBD2,.,TRBV5-4
TGCGCCAGCAGCTCGCAGGGTATCTCCTACAATGAGCAGTTCTTC,CASSSQGISYNEQFF,TRBJ2-1,15,.,.,TRBV5-1
TGTGCCAGCAGTTTAAGCCAGCGGGAGCAGTTCTTC,CASSLSQREQFF,TRBJ2-1,12,.,.,TRBV28
TGTGCCAGCAGCTTTAGAGTCCAAGAGACCCAGTACTTC,CASSFRVQETQYF,TRBJ2-5,13,.,.,TRBV11-2
TGTGCCAGCAGTGAAGGGCGGACAGGGATTTACACCGGGGAGCTGTTTTTT,CASSEGRTGIYTGELFF,TRBJ2-2,17,TRBD1,.,TRBV6-1
TGTGCCACCAGCAGAAGGACAGGGATAGGAGACGAGCAGTACTTC,CATSRRTGIGDEQYF,TRBJ2-7,15,TRBD1,.,TRBV15
TGTGCCAGCAGTTCTTGGACAGACGAAAAACTGTTTTTT,CASSSWTDEKLFF,TRBJ1-4,13,.,few,TRBV12-3/TRBV12-4
TGTGCCAGTAGTAAGAATAGGAACACTGAAGCTTTCTTT,CASSKNRNTEAFF,TRBJ1-1,13,.,few,TRBV19
TGCGCCAGCAGCTTTGACGCGAGGAAAGAAAAACTGTTTTTT,CASSFDARKEKLFF,TRBJ1-4,14,.,.,TRBV5-1
TGTGCCAGCAGTCAAGACAGTTATGGCTACACCTTC,CASSQDSYGYTF,TRBJ1-2,12,.,.,TRBV28
TGTGCCAGCAGCTTGGGACAGGGATGGACTGGAAACACCATATATTTT,CASSLGQGWTGNTIYF,TRBJ1-3,16,TRBD1,.,TRBV5-8
TGTGCCAGTAGTATTATTGTAGAACAGCCCCAGCATTTT,CASSIIVEQPQHF,TRBJ1-5,13,.,.,TRBV19
TGTGCCAGCTGGGTGTCGGCGAGGTCACCCCTCCACTTT,CASWVSARSPLHF,TRBJ1-6,13,.,.,TRBV28
TGTGCCAGCAGCGTAGCTCTAGCGGGAGGCGAGCAGTACTTC,CASSVALAGGEQYF,TRBJ2-7,14,TRBD2,.,TRBV9
TGTGCCAGCTCACCATATACAGGGGGCAATGAGCAGTTCTTC,CASSPYTGGNEQFF,TRBJ2-1,14,TRBD1,.,TRBV18
TGCGCCAGCAGCTTCCTGACAGACTTTAACACTGAAGCTTTCTTT,CASSFLTDFNTEAFF,TRBJ1-1,15,.,.,TRBV4-1